One sample yielded the 14 T cell receptor beta chains listed below, sequenced in a study of blood T cell repertoires in COVID-19. Sequencing used immunoSEQ multiplex PCR; TCRdb keeps in-frame clones, though not all of them. The repertoire holds 320,000 or so clones, with 75% to 90% as singletons. Input material: PBMCs or T cells enriched from blood (not recorded which). The receptor set was obtained from a man aged 60 to 69 who had recovered from COVID-19.

J is TRBJ1-6 and V is TRBV7-6; D may be TRBD1 (5 bases). This CDR3 is 15 amino acids long. The V gene lost 0 bases and the J gene lost 5 bases, with 8 bases spanning the gap. Germline V gene sequence: CDR1 SGHVS, CDR2 FNYEAQ. The CDR3 loop reads CASSLAGTDNSPLHF. CDR3 bases: TGTGCCAGCAGCTTAGCCGGGACTGATAATTCACCCCTCCACTTT.

The chain combines TRBV10-3 with TRBJ1-1, with D unclear. The CDR3 spans 15 residues. V was cut by 2 bases and J by 1 base, with 11 bases left in between. Germline CDR1 is ENHRY and CDR2 is SYGVKD. CDR3 nucleotides: TGTGCCATCAGTGAGCCCGGAGCCGCGAACACTGAAGCTTTCTTT. It is translated as CAISEPGAANTEAFF.

This rearrangement joins TRBV6-5 to TRBJ1-5; D gene uncertain. Germline V lookup: CDR1 MNHEY, CDR2 SVGAGI. Trimming cost V 2 bases and J 4 bases, with 6 bases left between them. This CDR3 spans 13 amino acids. CDR3 bases: TGTGCCAGCAGTTACCTTAGAAATCAGCCCCAGCATTTT. This gives the protein CASSYLRNQPQHF.

The genes are TRBV28 and TRBJ2-3; 7 bases are a match to TRBD1. Germline-derived CDR1 and CDR2 are MDHEN and SYDVKM. V lost 4 bases to trimming and J lost 0 bases; unmatched junction nucleotides: 10. The CDR3 extends over 17 amino acids. CDR3 protein: CASSYRGPYASTDTQYF. In nucleotides, the CDR3 is TGTGCCAGCAGTTATAGGGGGCCATACGCTAGCACAGATACGCAGTATTTT. The full variable domain, its missing parts supplied by reference TRBV28 and TRBJ2-3, is DVKVTQSSRYLVKRTGEKVFLECVQDMDHENMFWYRQDPGLGLRLIYFSYDVKMKEKGDIPEGYSVSREKKERFSLILESASTNQTSMYLCASSYRGPYASTDTQYFGPGTRLTVL.

V gene TRBV4-3 combines with J gene TRBJ1-2; D might be TRBD1 (6 bases). Germline CDR1 LGHNA, CDR2 YSLEER. Deletions cut 1 base from V and 4 bases from J, with 19 bases between. The CDR3 consists of 17 residues. CDR3: CASSQVRGTQVLYGYTF. CDR3 nucleotides: TGCGCCAGCAGCCAAGTAAGGGGGACACAGGTACTCTATGGCTACACCTTC.

The chain has TRBV5-1 and TRBJ1-4; no clear D. Per germline, CDR1 SGHRS and CDR2 YFSETQ. The CDR3 contains 14 residues. The V end lost 1 base, the J end lost 8 bases, and 12 bases lay between the germline ends. The CDR3 coding sequence is TGCGCCAGCAGCTTGAACTGGAGGATGGAAAAACTGTTTTTT. It translates to CASSLNWRMEKLFF.

The rearrangement links TRBV24-1 to TRBJ2-1; 8 bases map to TRBD1. Germline values: CDR1 KGHDR, CDR2 SFDVKD. The length of the CDR3 is 15 residues. J was trimmed by 4 bases and V by 5 bases; bases with no gene match: 6. The CDR3 loop is CATSVPGQEYNEQFF. The CDR3 nucleotides are TGTGCCACCAGTGTACCGGGACAGGAATACAATGAGCAGTTCTTC.

This clone showed up just once. The chain has TRBV7-3 and TRBJ2-2, with a possible D match to TRBD2 (6 bases). The germline V and J ends were trimmed by 4 bases and 0 bases, with 12 bases remaining between them. This CDR3 is 16 amino acids long. Germline V gene lookup returns CDR1 SGHTA and CDR2 FQGTGA. The CDR3 DNA reads as TGTGCCAGCAGCTGGGACTCCCGCCCGAACACCGGGGAGCTGTTTTTT. Amino acids: CASSWDSRPNTGELFF.

V gene TRBV9 combines with J gene TRBJ1-1; D ambiguous. There are 14 residues in the CDR3. Germline V CDR1 and CDR2: SGDLS, YYNGEE. The V and J ends lost 0 bases and 1 base respectively, with 7 bases between them. This CDR3 is CASSVAGENTEAFF. The CDR3 DNA reads as TGTGCCAGCAGCGTAGCCGGGGAGAACACTGAAGCTTTCTTT.

The genes are TRBV6-1 and TRBJ2-5, with TRBD2 as a possible D gene (6 bases). The V end lost 2 bases, the J end lost 1 base, and 17 bases lay between the germline ends. The CDR3 has 17 amino acids. Germline V gives CDR1 MNHNS, CDR2 SASEGT. The CDR3: CASSEKMGGTFQETQYF. The CDR3 DNA reads TGTGCCAGCAGTGAAAAGATGGGGGGAACCTTCCAAGAGACCCAGTACTTC.

This rearrangement joins TRBV30 to TRBJ1-1; D might be TRBD1 (6 bases). Trimming stripped 5 bases from V and 5 bases from J, with 15 bases between. The germline CDR1 and CDR2 sequences are GTSNPN and SVGIG (reference sequence). The CDR3 spans 13 residues. The DNA for the CDR3 is TGTGCCTGGGGAACAGGGTGGGAAACTGAAGCTTTCTTT. It specifies CAWGTGWETEAFF.

The V gene is TRBV19, the J gene TRBJ2-5, with 7 bases that match TRBD2. Germline CDR1 and CDR2: LNHDA and SQIVND (reference sequence). Germline trimming cut 4 bases from V and 3 bases from J; bases unmatched to any gene: 11. This CDR3 spans 16 amino acids. The CDR3 nucleotides are TGTGCCAGTAGTACGTGGGTAGGGACTACGGAAGAGACCCAGTACTTC. This gives the protein CASSTWVGTTEETQYF. The variable domain in full, completed from reference TRBV19 and TRBJ2-5, reads DGGITQSPKYLFRKEGQNVTLSCEQNLNHDAMYWYRQDPGQGLRLIYYSQIVNDFQKGDIAEGYSVSREKKESFPLTVTSAQKNPTAFYLCASSTWVGTTEETQYFGPGTRLLVL.

This clone appeared a few times. V usage is TRBV2 and J usage is TRBJ2-3, with 7 bases fitting TRBD1. This CDR3 region has 15 residues. CDR1 is SNHLY and CDR2 is FYNNEI in the germline V gene. With V trimmed by 4 bases and J by 1 base, 5 bases remained unmatched. The CDR3 here is CASSGQGIGTDTQYF. CDR3 bases: TGTGCCAGCAGTGGACAGGGAATCGGCACAGATACGCAGTATTTT.

V is TRBV29-1 and J is TRBJ1-4, with 7 bases that match TRBD1. With 7 bases clipped from V and 2 bases from J, the junction kept 7 bases outside the gene matches. Germline V CDR1 and CDR2: SQVTM, ANQGSEA. This CDR3 spans 14 amino acids. In nucleotides, the CDR3 is TGCAGCGCTGGAAGGGGGCAGACTAATGAAAAACTGTTTTTT. Its translation is CSAGRGQTNEKLFF.